The 19 T cell receptor beta chains reported below all come from one sample, sequenced in a study of T-cell reconstitution after alpha-beta-depleted transplantation in children. A library of TCRbeta sequences, prepared with unique molecular identifiers, was generated. Using its own MiXCR run on the PCR reads, TCRdb lists one record per CDR3 protein. The table records about 540,000 distinct CDR3 sequences, about a sixth of them present only once. The sequenced sample was PBMCs from the stem cell graft donor, obtained from the stem cell graft. Receptor source: a human donor who donated a stem cell graft to a child with acute lymphoblastic leukemia.

This clonotype has only a few counts. The genes are TRBV4-1 and TRBJ1-1, with D uncertain. From germline, CDR1 is MGHRA and CDR2 YSYEKL. This CDR3 contains 15 residues. V was cut by 1 base and J by 0 bases, with 9 bases left in between. The CDR3 loop is CASSQGPGLNTEAFF. DNA for the CDR3: TGCGCCAGCAGCCAAGGTCCAGGCTTGAACACTGAAGCTTTCTTT.

The table lists this clonotype with a few counts. This chain links TRBV20-1 with TRBJ1-6; 8 bases align to TRBD1. Germline-derived CDR1 and CDR2 are DFQATT and SNEGSKA (reference sequence). The CDR3 is 16 residues long. The ends lost 1 base at V and 5 bases at J; junction bases unmatched: 7. The CDR3 nucleotides are TGCAGTGCTAGAGGCCCGACAGGGGTGGATAATTCACCCCTCCACTTT. This sequence encodes CSARGPTGVDNSPLHF.

V and J are TRBV20-1 and TRBJ2-3; 7 nucleotides line up with TRBD1. Germline V gene data show CDR1 as DFQATT and CDR2 as SNEGSKA (reference sequence). The CDR3 has 15 amino acids. After removal of 0 bases from V and 6 bases from J, the junction contained 9 bases not matched to a gene. CDR3 bases: TGCAGTGCTAGAGAAGACAGGGCCTTAGGGGATACGCAGTATTTT. Translation gives CSAREDRALGDTQYF.

This clonotype has just a few counts. V is TRBV5-1 and J is TRBJ2-7; no definite D call. Germline values: CDR1 SGHRS, CDR2 YFSETQ. CDR3 length: 12 residues. The germline V and J ends were trimmed by 5 bases and 1 base, with 7 bases remaining between them. The CDR3 region has the DNA TGCGCCAGCAGGCACTCATCCTACGAGCAGTACTTC. Residues: CASRHSSYEQYF.

This clonotype was observed a few times. The CDR3 sequence: CASFGDRGLGTEAFF. In DNA, the CDR3 is TGTGCCAGTTTCGGAGACAGGGGGCTCGGCACTGAAGCTTTCTTT. This sequence joins TRBV12-3 or TRBV12-4 and TRBJ1-1; 10 bases agree with TRBD1. The CDR3 is 15 amino acids. The junction had 11 bases not matched to a gene; V was cut back by 9 bases and J by 4 bases.

This rearrangement joins TRBV3-1 to TRBJ2-7; D is possibly TRBD1 (6 bases). The CDR3 totals 16 residues. Looked up from germline, CDR1 is LGHDT and CDR2 is YNNKEL (reference sequence). V lost 1 base to trimming and J lost 2 bases, with 15 bases between them. The DNA of the CDR3 is TGTGCCAGCAGCCAAGGCGGACAGATCGGCGCCTACGAGCAGTACTTC. It translates to CASSQGGQIGAYEQYF.

This clonotype was counted ten times or more. This chain links TRBV6-4 with TRBJ2-1, with TRBD2 matching over 9 bases. Germline lookup yields CDR1 MRHNA and CDR2 SNTAGT. J was trimmed by 4 bases and V by 0 bases; bases with no gene match: 7. This CDR3 comprises 17 residues. The CDR3 DNA sequence: TGTGCCAGCAGTGACTCAGAGGCTAGCGGGGATTACAATGAGCAGTTCTTC. Translating gives CASSDSEASGDYNEQFF.

The V and J genes are TRBV5-1 and TRBJ2-7; 7 bases fit TRBD2. CDR1 is SGHRS and CDR2 is YFSETQ in the germline V gene. The CDR3 consists of 14 residues. Trimming at V came to 1 base and at J to 5 bases, leaving 6 bases not matched to a gene. The CDR3 loop is CASSLSGGAHEQYF. The CDR3 DNA is TGCGCCAGCAGCTTGTCGGGAGGTGCCCACGAGCAGTACTTC.

This clonotype came up a few times. One junction end does not reproduce the germline sequence, and a read error may be involved. V and J are TRBV5-1 and TRBJ2-6; D perhaps matches TRBD2 (6 bases). Germline CDR1 is SGHRS and CDR2 is YFSETQ. This CDR3 is 14 amino acids long. Here the CDR3 reads CASSLAAGANVLTF. Written as DNA, the CDR3 is TGTGCCAGCAGCTTAGCGGCTGGGGCCAACGTCCTGACTTTC. Filled out from reference TRBV5-1 and TRBJ2-6, the complete variable domain reads KAGVTQTPRYLIKTRGQQVTLSCSPISGHRSVSWYQQTPGQGLQFLFEYFSETQRNKGNFPGRFSGRQFSNSRSEMNVSTLELGDSALYLCASSLAAGANVLTFGAGSRLTVL.

The chain is built from TRBV29-1 and TRBJ1-3; TRBD1 agrees at 11 bases. V shed 8 bases, J shed 4 bases, and the junction held 10 bases outside the gene matches. Germline lookup yields CDR1 SQVTM and CDR2 ANQGSEA. The CDR3 covers 15 residues. This CDR3 is CSIEDRGRRGNTIYF. The CDR3 DNA follows: TGCAGCATAGAGGACAGGGGGCGAAGAGGAAACACCATATATTTT.

This clonotype showed up just once. V and J are TRBV24-1 and TRBJ1-5; TRBD1 agrees at 7 bases. V shed 4 bases and J 0 bases; nucleotides not matched to a gene: 5. Germline V CDR1 and CDR2: KGHDR, SFDVKD. This CDR3 contains 16 residues. This CDR3 is CATSDRRQGSNQPQHF. Written as DNA, the CDR3 is TGTGCCACCAGTGACCGAAGACAGGGTAGCAATCAGCCCCAGCATTTT.

CDR3 in amino acids: CASSPKQGAAETQYF. The CDR3, as DNA: TGTGCCAGCAGCCCGAAACAGGGGGCAGCGGAGACCCAGTACTTC. The chain joins TRBV9 to TRBJ2-5; 9 bases align to TRBD1. CDR3 length: 15 amino acids. CDR1 and CDR2 (germline): SGDLS, YYNGEE. After removal of 4 bases from V and 5 bases from J, the junction contained 9 bases not matched to a gene.

This sequence joins TRBV5-1 and TRBJ2-3; D might be TRBD1 or TRBD2, each matching 6 bases. Germline CDR1 and CDR2: SGHRS and YFSETQ. The CDR3 spans 16 residues. Trimming stripped 0 bases from V and 0 bases from J, with 11 bases between. The CDR3 region is CASSLGRGTSTDTQYF. CDR3 sequence (DNA): TGCGCCAGCAGCTTGGGGAGGGGGACAAGCACAGATACGCAGTATTTT.

This clonotype was counted a few times. V gene TRBV3-1 combines with J gene TRBJ2-2; D might be TRBD2 (5 bases). This CDR3 comprises 16 residues. The germline V and J ends were trimmed by 4 bases and 4 bases, with 16 bases remaining between them. Germline V gene sequence: CDR1 LGHDT, CDR2 YNNKEL (reference sequence). The CDR3 protein is CASSPTLDLITGELFF. The CDR3 DNA is TGTGCCAGCAGCCCTACCTTGGACTTAATCACCGGGGAGCTGTTTTTT. Combining the CDR3 with reference TRBV3-1 and TRBJ2-2 gives the whole variable domain DTAVSQTPKYLVTQMGNDKSIKCEQNLGHDTMYWYKQDSKKFLKIMFSYNNKELIINETVPNRFSPKSPDKAHLNLHINSLELGDSAVYFCASSPTLDLITGELFFGEGSRLTVL.

V is TRBV20-1 and J is TRBJ1-1, with a tentative D call TRBD1 (5 bases). The V gene lost 5 bases and the J gene lost 1 base, with 14 bases spanning the gap. In germline, CDR1 is DFQATT, CDR2 SNEGSKA (reference sequence). CDR3 size: 14 residues. The CDR3 DNA is TGCAGTGCTGCTCAGGGACGTTCGAACACTGAAGCTTTCTTT. Translating it yields CSAAQGRSNTEAFF.

The chain uses TRBV9 and TRBJ2-3, with 14 bases aligning to TRBD2. Germline CDR1 and CDR2: SGDLS and YYNGEE. There are 16 residues in the CDR3. V shed 4 bases, J shed 5 bases, and the junction held 6 bases outside the gene matches. The CDR3 DNA reads as TGTGCCAGCAGCCTCGGGACTAGCGGGAGAGGAGATACGCAGTATTTT. This translates into CASSLGTSGRGDTQYF.

V gene TRBV27 combines with J gene TRBJ2-1, with 8 bases aligning to TRBD1. The CDR3 covers 15 residues. Germline V gene data show CDR1 as MNHEY and CDR2 as SMNVEV (reference sequence). J was trimmed by 5 bases and V by 6 bases; bases with no gene match: 9. CDR3 residues: CASRPRGQGHNEQFF. Written as DNA, the CDR3 is TGTGCCAGCAGGCCCCGAGGACAGGGCCACAATGAGCAGTTCTTC.

The sample holds many counts of this clonotype. The CDR3 protein is CASSSTGTSGSTDTQYF. The CDR3 coding sequence is TGTGCCAGCAGCTCAACCGGGACTAGCGGGAGCACAGATACGCAGTATTTT. This chain links TRBV7-6 with TRBJ2-3; 12 bases fit TRBD2. The V and J ends lost 4 bases and 0 bases, in that order; junction bases with no gene match: 5. The CDR3 extends over 17 amino acids. CDR1 and CDR2 (germline): SGHVS, FNYEAQ. Full variable domain (missing parts from reference TRBV7-6 and TRBJ2-3): GAGVSQSPRYKVTKRGQDVALRCDPISGHVSLYWYRQALGQGPEFLTYFNYEAQQDKSGLPNDRFSAERPEGSISTLTIQRTEQRDSAMYRCASSSTGTSGSTDTQYFGPGTRLTVL.

V usage is TRBV7-7 and J usage is TRBJ2-5; D remains ambiguous. Germline CDR1 is SSHAT and CDR2 is FNYEAQ (reference sequence). This CDR3 is 14 amino acids long. Trimming took off 5 bases at V and 2 bases at J, with 12 bases between the two ends. CDR3 bases: TGTGCCAGCAGCACCACGGACGGTCAAGAGACCCAGTACTTC. This codes for CASSTTDGQETQYF.